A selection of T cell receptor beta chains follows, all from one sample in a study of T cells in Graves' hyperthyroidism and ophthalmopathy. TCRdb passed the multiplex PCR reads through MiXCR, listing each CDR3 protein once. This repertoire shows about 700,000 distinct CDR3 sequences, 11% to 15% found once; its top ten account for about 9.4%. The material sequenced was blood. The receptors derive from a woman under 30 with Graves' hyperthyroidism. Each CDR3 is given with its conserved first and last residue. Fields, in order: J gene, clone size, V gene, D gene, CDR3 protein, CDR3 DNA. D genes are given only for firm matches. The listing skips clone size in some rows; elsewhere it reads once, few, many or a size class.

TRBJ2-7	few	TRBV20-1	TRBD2	CSAPDRTRPREQYF	TGCAGTGCCCCAGACCGGACTAGACCCCGCGAGCAGTACTTC
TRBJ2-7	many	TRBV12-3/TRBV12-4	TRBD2	CASRLAGAYEQYF	TGTGCCAGCAGACTAGCGGGGGCCTACGAGCAGTACTTC
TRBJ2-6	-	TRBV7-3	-	CASSLAGTGSSGANVLTF	TGTGCCAGCAGCTTAGCCGGGACGGGGAGCTCTGGGGCCAACGTCCTGACTTTC
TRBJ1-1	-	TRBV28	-	CASSLADKPEAFF	TGTGCCAGCAGTTTAGCCGACAAGCCCGAAGCTTTCTTT
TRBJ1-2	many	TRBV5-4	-	CASSLLGGGRHGYTF	TGTGCCAGCAGCTTGCTCGGAGGGGGGCGTCATGGCTACACCTTC
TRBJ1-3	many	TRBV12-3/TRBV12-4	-	CASSLIRTPGNTIYF	TGTGCCAGCAGTTTAATCCGCACCCCTGGAAACACCATATATTTT
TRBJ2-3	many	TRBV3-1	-	CASAPYSRVGGIDTQYF	TGTGCCAGCGCCCCCTATTCGAGAGTGGGGGGAATAGATACGCAGTATTTT
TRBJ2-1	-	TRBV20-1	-	CSAPRREETNEQFF	TGCAGTGCCCCCAGGCGAGAAGAAACCAATGAGCAGTTCTTC
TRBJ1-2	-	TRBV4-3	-	CASSQELGVYGYTF	TGCGCCAGCAGCCAAGAACTGGGGGTCTATGGCTACACCTTC
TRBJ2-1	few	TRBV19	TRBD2	CASSLSSGSGGGAYNEQFF	TGTGCCAGTAGTCTTTCTAGCGGGAGTGGGGGGGGGGCCTACAATGAGCAGTTCTTC
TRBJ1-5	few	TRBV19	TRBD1	CASTPGTAIYSNQPQHF	TGTGCCAGTACCCCCGGGACAGCTATTTATAGCAATCAGCCCCAGCATTTT
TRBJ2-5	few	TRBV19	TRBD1	CASSIPGGWGKTQYF	TGTGCCAGTAGTATCCCAGGGGGCTGGGGAAAGACCCAGTACTTC
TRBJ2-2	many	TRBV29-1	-	CSVLTSGELFF	TGCAGCGTTTTGACTAGCGGGGAGCTGTTTTTT
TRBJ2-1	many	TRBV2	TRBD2	CASSGPTERGDYNEQFF	TGTGCCAGCAGTGGACCCACTGAGCGGGGGGACTACAATGAGCAGTTCTTC